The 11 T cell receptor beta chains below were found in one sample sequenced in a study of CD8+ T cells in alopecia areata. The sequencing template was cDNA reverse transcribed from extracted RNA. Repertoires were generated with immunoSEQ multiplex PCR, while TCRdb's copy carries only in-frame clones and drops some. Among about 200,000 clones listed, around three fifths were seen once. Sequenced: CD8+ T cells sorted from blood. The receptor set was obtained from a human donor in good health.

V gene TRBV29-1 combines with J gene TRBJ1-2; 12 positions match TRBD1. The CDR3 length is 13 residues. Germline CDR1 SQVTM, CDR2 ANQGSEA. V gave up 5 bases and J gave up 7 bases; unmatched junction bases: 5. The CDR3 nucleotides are TGCAGCGTTTGGGACAGGGGGCTTCGTGGCTACACCTTC. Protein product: CSVWDRGLRGYTF.

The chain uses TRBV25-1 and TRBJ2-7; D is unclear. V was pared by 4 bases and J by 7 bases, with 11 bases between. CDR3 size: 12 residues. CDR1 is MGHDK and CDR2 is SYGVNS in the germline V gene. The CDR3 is CASSVVLGEQYF. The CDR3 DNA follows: TGTGCCAGCAGTGTCGTGTTGGGGGAGCAGTACTTC.

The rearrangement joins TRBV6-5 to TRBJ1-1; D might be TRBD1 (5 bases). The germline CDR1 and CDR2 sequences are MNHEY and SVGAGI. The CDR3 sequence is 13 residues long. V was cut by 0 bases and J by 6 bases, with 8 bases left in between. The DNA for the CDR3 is TGTGCCAGCAGTTACTCGGGGGGGGCTGAAGCTTTCTTT. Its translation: CASSYSGGAEAFF.

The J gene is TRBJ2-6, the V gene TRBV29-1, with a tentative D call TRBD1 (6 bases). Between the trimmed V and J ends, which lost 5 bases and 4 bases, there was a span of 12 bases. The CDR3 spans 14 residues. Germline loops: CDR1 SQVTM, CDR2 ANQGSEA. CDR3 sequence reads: CSVQQGAGANVLTF. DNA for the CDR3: TGCAGCGTTCAACAGGGAGCCGGGGCCAACGTCCTGACTTTC.

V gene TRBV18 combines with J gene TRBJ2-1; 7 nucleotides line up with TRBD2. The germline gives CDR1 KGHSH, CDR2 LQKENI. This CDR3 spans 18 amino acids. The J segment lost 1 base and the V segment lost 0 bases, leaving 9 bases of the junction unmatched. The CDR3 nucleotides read TGTGCCAGCTCACCACCGCTCGCGGGGGACTTTTCCTACAATGAGCAGTTCTTC. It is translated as CASSPPLAGDFSYNEQFF.

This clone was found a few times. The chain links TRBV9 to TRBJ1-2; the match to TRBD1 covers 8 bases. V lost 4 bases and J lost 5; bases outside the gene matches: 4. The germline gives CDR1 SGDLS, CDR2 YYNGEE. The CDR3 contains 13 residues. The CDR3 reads CASSPGQAYGYTF. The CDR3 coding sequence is TGTGCCAGCAGCCCGGGACAGGCATATGGCTACACCTTC.

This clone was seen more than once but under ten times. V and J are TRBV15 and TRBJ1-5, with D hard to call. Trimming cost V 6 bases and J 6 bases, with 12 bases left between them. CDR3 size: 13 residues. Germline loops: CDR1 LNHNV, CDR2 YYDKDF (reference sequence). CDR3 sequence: CATSREDGQPQHF. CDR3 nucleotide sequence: TGTGCCACCAGTCGGGAAGACGGTCAGCCCCAGCATTTT.

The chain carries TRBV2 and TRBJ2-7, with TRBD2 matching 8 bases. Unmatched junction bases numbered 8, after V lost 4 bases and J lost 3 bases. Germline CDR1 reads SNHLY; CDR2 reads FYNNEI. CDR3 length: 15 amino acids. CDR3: CASSGPLAGIYEQYF. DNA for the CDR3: TGTGCCAGCAGTGGCCCTCTAGCGGGCATCTACGAGCAGTACTTC.

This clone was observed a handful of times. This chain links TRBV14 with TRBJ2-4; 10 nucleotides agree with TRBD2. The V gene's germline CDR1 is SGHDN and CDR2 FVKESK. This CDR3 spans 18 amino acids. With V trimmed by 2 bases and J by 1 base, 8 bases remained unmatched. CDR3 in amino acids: CASSQSLAGAGAKNIQYF. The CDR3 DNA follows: TGTGCCAGCAGCCAATCGCTAGCGGGGGCCGGGGCCAAAAACATTCAGTACTTC.

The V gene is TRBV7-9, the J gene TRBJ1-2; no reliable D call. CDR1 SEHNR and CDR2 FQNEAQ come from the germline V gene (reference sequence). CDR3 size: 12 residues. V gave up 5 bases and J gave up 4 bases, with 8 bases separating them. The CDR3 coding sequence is TGTGCCAGCAGCCTCGGCTTCTATGGCTACACCTTC. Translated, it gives CASSLGFYGYTF.

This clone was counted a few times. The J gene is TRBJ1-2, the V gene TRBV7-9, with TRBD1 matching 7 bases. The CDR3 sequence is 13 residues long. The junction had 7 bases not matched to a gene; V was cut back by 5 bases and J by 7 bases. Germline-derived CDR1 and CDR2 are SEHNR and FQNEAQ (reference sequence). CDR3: CASSEQGTGGYTF. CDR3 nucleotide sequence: TGTGCCAGCAGCGAACAGGGGACGGGTGGCTACACCTTC.